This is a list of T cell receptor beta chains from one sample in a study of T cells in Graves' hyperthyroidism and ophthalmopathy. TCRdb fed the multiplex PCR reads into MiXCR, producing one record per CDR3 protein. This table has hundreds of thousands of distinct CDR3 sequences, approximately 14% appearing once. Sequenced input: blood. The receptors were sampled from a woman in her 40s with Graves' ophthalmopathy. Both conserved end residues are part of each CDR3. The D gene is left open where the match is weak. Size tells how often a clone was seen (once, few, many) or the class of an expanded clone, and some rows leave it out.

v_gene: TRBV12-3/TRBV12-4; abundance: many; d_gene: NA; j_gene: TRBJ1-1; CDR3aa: CASSFGGIGTEAFF; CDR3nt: TGTGCCAGCAGTTTCGGGGGAATTGGCACTGAAGCTTTCTTT
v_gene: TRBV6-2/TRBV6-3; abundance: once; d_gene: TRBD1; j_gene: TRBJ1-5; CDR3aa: CASSYPPTIRTGRRQPQHF; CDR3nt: TGTGCCAGCAGTTACCCCCCCACTATCAGGACAGGGAGGAGGCAGCCCCAGCATTTT
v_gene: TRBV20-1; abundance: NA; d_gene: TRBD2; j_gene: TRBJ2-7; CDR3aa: CSASGRGSYEQYF; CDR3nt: TGCAGTGCTAGCGGGAGGGGTTCCTACGAGCAGTACTTC
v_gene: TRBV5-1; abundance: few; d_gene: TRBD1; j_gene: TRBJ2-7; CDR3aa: CASSLVGTGSSYEQYF; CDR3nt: TGCGCCAGCAGCTTGGTTGGGACAGGGAGCTCCTACGAGCAGTACTTC
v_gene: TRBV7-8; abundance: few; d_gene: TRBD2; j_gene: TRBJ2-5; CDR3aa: CASRLAGTLETQYF; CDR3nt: TGTGCCAGCCGCCTAGCGGGAACTTTAGAGACCCAGTACTTC
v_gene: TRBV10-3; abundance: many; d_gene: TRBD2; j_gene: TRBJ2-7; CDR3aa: CAISDRGSSYEQYF; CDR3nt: TGTGCCATCAGTGATCGCGGGAGCTCCTACGAGCAGTACTTC
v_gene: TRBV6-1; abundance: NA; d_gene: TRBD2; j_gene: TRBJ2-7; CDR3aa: CASSGGTSGRLSHEQYF; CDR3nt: TGTGCCAGCAGTGGCGGGACTAGCGGGAGGTTGAGCCACGAGCAGTACTTC
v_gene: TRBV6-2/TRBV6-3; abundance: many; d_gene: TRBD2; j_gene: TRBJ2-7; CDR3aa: CASSYSRLAGEVYEQYF; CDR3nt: TGTGCCAGCAGTTACTCCCGACTAGCGGGAGAGGTCTACGAGCAGTACTTC
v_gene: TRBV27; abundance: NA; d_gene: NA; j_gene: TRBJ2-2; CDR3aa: CASSSYVAAGELFF; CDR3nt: TGTGCCAGCAGCTCATATGTCGCAGCCGGGGAGCTGTTTTTT
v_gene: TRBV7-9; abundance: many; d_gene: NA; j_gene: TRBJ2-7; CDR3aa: CASSLQGGYEQYF; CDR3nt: TGTGCCAGCAGCTTGCAGGGGGGCTACGAGCAGTACTTC